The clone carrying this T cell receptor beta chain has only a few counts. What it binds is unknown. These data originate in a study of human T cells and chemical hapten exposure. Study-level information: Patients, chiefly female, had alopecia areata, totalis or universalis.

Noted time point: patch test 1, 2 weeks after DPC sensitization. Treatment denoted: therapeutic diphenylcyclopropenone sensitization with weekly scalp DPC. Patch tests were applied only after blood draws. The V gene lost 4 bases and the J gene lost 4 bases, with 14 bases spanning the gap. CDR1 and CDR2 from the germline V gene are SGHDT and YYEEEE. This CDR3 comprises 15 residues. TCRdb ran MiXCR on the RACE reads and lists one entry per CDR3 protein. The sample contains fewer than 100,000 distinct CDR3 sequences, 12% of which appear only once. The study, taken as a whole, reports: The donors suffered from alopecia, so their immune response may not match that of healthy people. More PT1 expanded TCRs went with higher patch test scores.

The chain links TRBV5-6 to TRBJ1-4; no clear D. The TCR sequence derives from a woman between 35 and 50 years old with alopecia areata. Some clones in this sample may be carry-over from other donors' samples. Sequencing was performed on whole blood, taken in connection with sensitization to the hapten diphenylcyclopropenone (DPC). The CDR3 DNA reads TGTGCCAGCAGCGTTTTAAAGTGGCATAATGAAAAACTGTTTTTT. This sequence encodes CASSVLKWHNEKLFF.